This TCR beta chain appears in the sequencing data of a study of blood T cell repertoires in COVID-19. Study as a whole: COVID-19 samples collected from the United States, Italy and Spain covered acute and convalescent phases. T cells, B-cell-depleted T cells, or PBMCs supplied cDNA or gDNA.

Original processing notes: Counts of nucleated cells, estimated from reference gene primer amplification, were obtained. Some clones are missing from TCRdb's copy, which holds only in-frame ones; the method was immunoSEQ multiplex PCR. Clonal size and the V and J genes are those of that table, whereas D and trimming came from the DNA. The table includes around 260,000 clones, less than 90% detected once. The CDR3 extends over 15 amino acids. V dropped 4 bases and J dropped 10; count of bases not matched to a gene: 11. The V gene's germline CDR1 is MNHEY and CDR2 SVGEGT. The TCR originated in a human donor in a cohort sampled during active COVID-19. The genes are TRBV6-2 or TRBV6-3 and TRBJ2-3, with 10 bases identical to TRBD2. What was sequenced was peripheral blood. This chain's CDR3 is CASSLLAGPLRSQYF. The CDR3 DNA follows: TGTGCCAGCAGTTTACTAGCGGGACCCCTTAGATCGCAGTATTTT.